This record covers a single T cell receptor (beta chain). The data were obtained in a study of blood T cell repertoires in COVID-19. There are 13 residues in the CDR3. Germline CDR1 and CDR2: SGHTA and FQGNSA. Trimming took 5 bases from V and 9 from J; bases not matched to a gene: 4. The authors' processing: Researchers report that nucleated cell counts were estimated from reference gene primer amplification. TCRdb keeps only in-frame clones here, not all; method: immunoSEQ multiplex PCR. The V and J calls and the clone size are those of that table, but D and trimming were determined from the DNA. The sample carries more than 60,000 clones, roughly nine tenths recorded once.

This chain connects TRBV7-2 to TRBJ2-2; 9 bases align to TRBD1. The clonotype was recovered from a man over 45 with active COVID-19. The sequenced sample was peripheral blood. The CDR3 loop reads CASSQDRGRELFF. The CDR3 DNA follows: TGTGCCAGCAGCCAGGACAGGGGAAGGGAGCTGTTTTTT.